The T cell receptor (beta chain) described here comes from a study of blood T cell repertoires in COVID-19. The CDR3 covers 13 residues. Trimming took 9 bases from V and 8 from J, leaving 19 bases between them. The germline gives CDR1 LNHDA, CDR2 SQIVND (reference sequence). Here immunoSEQ multiplex PCR was the method, and the copy in TCRdb shows in-frame clones only, minus some. The sample lists 160,000 or so clones; roughly 80% were seen once. Categorization into cohorts depended on clinical history that participants reported. This TCR was recovered from a woman aged 40 to 49 with acute COVID-19. The rearrangement uses TRBV19 and TRBJ1-2; D possibly corresponds to TRBD1 (6 bases). Sequenced material: PBMCs or T cells enriched from blood (not recorded which). CDR3 sequence: CASQRRGAGGYTF. In nucleotides, the CDR3 is TGTGCCAGCCAAAGGCGGGGGGCGGGAGGCTACACCTTC.